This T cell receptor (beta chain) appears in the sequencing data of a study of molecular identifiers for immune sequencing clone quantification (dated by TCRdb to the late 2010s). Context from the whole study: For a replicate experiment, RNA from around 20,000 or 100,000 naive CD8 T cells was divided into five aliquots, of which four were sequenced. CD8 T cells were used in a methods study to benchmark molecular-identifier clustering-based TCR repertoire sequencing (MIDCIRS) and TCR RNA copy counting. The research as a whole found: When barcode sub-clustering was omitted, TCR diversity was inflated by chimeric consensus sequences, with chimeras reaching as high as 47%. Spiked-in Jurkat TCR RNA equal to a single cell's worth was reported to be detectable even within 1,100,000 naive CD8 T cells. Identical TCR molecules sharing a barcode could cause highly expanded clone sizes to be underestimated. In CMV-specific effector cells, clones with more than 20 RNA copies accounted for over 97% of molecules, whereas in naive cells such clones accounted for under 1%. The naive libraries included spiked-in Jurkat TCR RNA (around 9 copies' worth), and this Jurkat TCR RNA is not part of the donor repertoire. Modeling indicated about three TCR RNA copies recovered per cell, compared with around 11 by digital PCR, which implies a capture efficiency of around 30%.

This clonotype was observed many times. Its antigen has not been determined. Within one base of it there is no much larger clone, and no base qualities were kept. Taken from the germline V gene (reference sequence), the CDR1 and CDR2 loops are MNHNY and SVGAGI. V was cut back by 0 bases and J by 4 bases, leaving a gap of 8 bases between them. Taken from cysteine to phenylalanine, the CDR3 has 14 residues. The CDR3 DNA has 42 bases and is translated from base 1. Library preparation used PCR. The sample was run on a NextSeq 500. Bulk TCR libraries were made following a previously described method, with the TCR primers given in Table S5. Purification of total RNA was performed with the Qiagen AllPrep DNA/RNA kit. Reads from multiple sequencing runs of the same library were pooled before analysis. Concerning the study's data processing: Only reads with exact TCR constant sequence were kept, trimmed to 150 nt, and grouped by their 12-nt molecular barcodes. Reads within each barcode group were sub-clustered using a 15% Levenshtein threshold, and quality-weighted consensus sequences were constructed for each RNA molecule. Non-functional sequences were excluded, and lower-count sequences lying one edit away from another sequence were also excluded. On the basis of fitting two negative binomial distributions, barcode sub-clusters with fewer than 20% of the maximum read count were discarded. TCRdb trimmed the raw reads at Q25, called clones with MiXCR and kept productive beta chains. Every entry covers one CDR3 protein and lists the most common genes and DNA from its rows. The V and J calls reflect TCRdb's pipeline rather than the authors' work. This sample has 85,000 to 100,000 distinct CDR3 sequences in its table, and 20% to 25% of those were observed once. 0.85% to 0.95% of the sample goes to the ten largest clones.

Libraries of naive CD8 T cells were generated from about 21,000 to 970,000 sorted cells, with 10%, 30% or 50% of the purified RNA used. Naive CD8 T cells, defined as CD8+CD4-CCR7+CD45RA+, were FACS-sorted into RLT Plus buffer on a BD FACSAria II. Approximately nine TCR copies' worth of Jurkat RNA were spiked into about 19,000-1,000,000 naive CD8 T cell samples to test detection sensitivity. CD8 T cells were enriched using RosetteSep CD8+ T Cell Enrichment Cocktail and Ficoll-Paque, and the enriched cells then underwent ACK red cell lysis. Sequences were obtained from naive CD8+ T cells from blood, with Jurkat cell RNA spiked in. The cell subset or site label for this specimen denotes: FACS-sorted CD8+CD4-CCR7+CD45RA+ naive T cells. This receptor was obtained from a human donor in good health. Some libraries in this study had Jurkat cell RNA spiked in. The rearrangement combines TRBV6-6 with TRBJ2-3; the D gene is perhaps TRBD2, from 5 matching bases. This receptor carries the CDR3 CASSYSLGPDTQYF. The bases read TGTGCCAGCAGTTACTCACTAGGCCCAGATACGCAGTATTTT.